This is a list of T cell receptor beta chains from one sample in a study of somatic mutations in cytotoxic T cells in rheumatoid arthritis. Only in-frame clones appear in the TCRdb table, and some are missing; sequencing was by immunoSEQ multiplex PCR. This table holds more than 15,000 clones, approximately 84% found once. Specimen: CD8+ T cells sorted from blood. The receptors were gathered from an adult with rheumatoid arthritis. CDR3s include the opening cysteine and the closing phenylalanine or tryptophan. D genes are given only for firm matches. Clone size is shown for a subset of rows, as once, few, many or a class of expanded clone.

length	size	J	V	D	DNA	CDR3
15	NA	TRBJ1-4	TRBV28	NA	TGTGCCAGCAGTTTGGTGGACGGAGATAATGAAAAACTGTTTTTT	CASSLVDGDNEKLFF
12	NA	TRBJ1-4	TRBV18	NA	TGTGCCAGCTCGCTTGGGCGCGAAAAACTGTTTTTT	CASSLGREKLFF
12	NA	TRBJ1-1	TRBV7-9	NA	TGTGCCAGCAGCGCAGGGAACACTGAAGCTTTCTTT	CASSAGNTEAFF
15	NA	TRBJ2-1	TRBV5-4	TRBD1	TGTGCCAGCAGCTTTGGGACAGGGGGCGCCGGTGAGCAGTTCTTC	CASSFGTGGAGEQFF
18	once	TRBJ2-2	TRBV9	TRBD2	TGTGCCAGCAACCCCCAGGGACTAGCGGGGGGGCTGGGCGGGGAGCTGTTTTTT	CASNPQGLAGGLGGELFF
13	NA	TRBJ2-3	TRBV6-5	TRBD1	TGTGCCAGCAGCCTACAGGGGAAAGATACGCAGTATTTT	CASSLQGKDTQYF
17	few	TRBJ2-7	TRBV7-9	TRBD2	TGTGCCAGCAGCCAGCTAGCGGGGGGCATTGTCTCCTACGAGCAGTACTTC	CASSQLAGGIVSYEQYF
15	NA	TRBJ1-1	TRBV28	TRBD1	TGTGCCAGCATCCCCTATGGGACAGGGGTAGGGGAAGCTTTCTTT	CASIPYGTGVGEAFF
15	NA	TRBJ1-1	TRBV5-4	NA	TGTGCCAGCAGCCCCGACAGGTCCATGAACACTGAAGCTTTCTTT	CASSPDRSMNTEAFF
16	once	TRBJ2-3	TRBV11-3	TRBD1	TGTGCCAGCAGCTCCCGGGACAGGGATGGAACAGATACGCAGTATTTT	CASSSRDRDGTDTQYF
18	NA	TRBJ2-7	TRBV4-1	NA	TGCGCCAGCAGCCATCCCCTGCCCTTGGGGGAAACGGCCTACGAGCAGTACTTC	CASSHPLPLGETAYEQYF
16	NA	TRBJ1-5	TRBV7-9	NA	TGTGCCAGCAGCTTAGCGTCAGGGGCCAGCAATCAGCCCCAGCATTTT	CASSLASGASNQPQHF
13	NA	TRBJ1-1	TRBV9	NA	TGTGCCAGCAACCTAGATCTGAACACTGAAGCTTTCTTT	CASNLDLNTEAFF
15	few	TRBJ2-5	TRBV7-7	TRBD2	TGTGCTAGCAGCCCCCGGGCTAGCGGACAAGAGACCCAGTACTTC	CASSPRASGQETQYF
16	NA	TRBJ1-6	TRBV30	NA	TGTGCCTGGATAGAAAGACCGAGCTCCTATAATTCACCCCTCCACTTT	CAWIERPSSYNSPLHF
15	NA	TRBJ1-4	TRBV4-1	NA	TGCGCCAGCAGCCAAGATCCGTGGGCTAATGAAAAACTGTTTTTT	CASSQDPWANEKLFF
15	NA	TRBJ2-7	TRBV6-5	TRBD1	TGTGCCAGCAGTTACTCGGGACAGGGTTCTTACGAGCAGTACTTC	CASSYSGQGSYEQYF